The clone carrying this T cell receptor (beta chain) came up a few times. The germline V gene encodes CDR1 LGHDT and CDR2 YNNKEL (reference sequence). This CDR3 has 15 amino acids. The J segment lost 5 bases and the V segment lost 2 bases, leaving 5 bases of the junction unmatched. Arm-PCR of CDR3 regions and iRepertoire HTBI primers were the basis on which TCR beta libraries were built. TCRdb reprocessed the multiplex PCR reads with MiXCR, giving one entry per CDR3 protein. Of almost 350,000 distinct CDR3 sequences listed, about 18% are singletons. Noted time point: persistent/refractory GD, antithyroid drugs over 5 years with positive TRAb. Generation of the TCR library employed RNA extracted from PBMCs. This specimen belongs to a study of regulatory T cells in long-lasting Graves disease.

The sample was peripheral blood mononuclear cells (PBMCs), taken when the disease was refractory, from a patient treated with antithyroid drugs. This TCR derives from a female donor with Graves disease. This chain connects TRBV3-1 to TRBJ2-3; 9 bases map to TRBD2. CDR3 sequence reads: CASSQQLLAGDTQYF. The CDR3, as DNA: TGTGCCAGCAGCCAACAACTACTAGCGGGAGATACGCAGTATTTT.